These 15 T cell receptor beta chains came from one sample sequenced in a study of blood T cell repertoires in COVID-19. Profiling relied on immunoSEQ multiplex PCR, and the TCRdb table lists in-frame clones only, not all of them. The sample lists around 160,000 clones, approximately 88% seen once, with approximately 12% in the top ten. Sequencing was carried out using PBMCs or T cells enriched from blood (not recorded which). These TCRs come from a woman in her sixties or seventies who had recovered from COVID-19.

This clone occurred a few times. The chain is built from TRBV19 and TRBJ2-7; D remains unclear. This CDR3 comprises 13 residues. V dropped 1 base and J dropped 6 bases, with 10 bases sitting between them. The germline gives CDR1 LNHDA, CDR2 SQIVND (reference sequence). CDR3 bases: TGTGCCAGTAGTATAGGTACAAGTTCCGAGCAGTACTTC. It is translated as CASSIGTSSEQYF.

The rearrangement links TRBV4-1 to TRBJ2-7; 10 positions agree with TRBD1. V was clipped by 3 bases and J by 3 bases; unmatched bases: 5. Germline V gene data show CDR1 as MGHRA and CDR2 as YSYEKL. The CDR3 consists of 15 residues. This chain's CDR3 is CASSHIGQGVYEQYF. The DNA for the CDR3 is TGCGCCAGCAGCCATATCGGACAGGGGGTCTACGAGCAGTACTTC.

A single count supports this clone. V and J are TRBV20-1 and TRBJ1-1; weak D call: TRBD1 (5 bases). The CDR3 runs 10 residues. The V gene's germline CDR1 is DFQATT and CDR2 SNEGSKA (reference sequence). CDR3 in DNA: TGCAGGGTTTTCGGGGGTGAAGCTTTCTTT. The encoded protein is CRVFGGEAFF.

V usage is TRBV29-1 and J usage is TRBJ1-2; TRBD1 aligns across 8 bases. The CDR3 is 14 residues long. With 6 bases clipped from V and 7 bases from J, the junction kept 13 bases outside the gene matches. Germline V lookup: CDR1 SQVTM, CDR2 ANQGSEA. The CDR3 nucleotides are TGCAGCGTGAAAACGGACAGGGCCATTCGTGGCTACACCTTC. It translates to CSVKTDRAIRGYTF.

The chain uses TRBV5-1 and TRBJ2-7, with D possibly TRBD1 on 6 matching bases. The CDR3 length is 15 residues. V gave up 0 bases and J gave up 5 bases, with 15 bases separating them. CDR1 is SGHRS, CDR2 YFSETQ, per germline. The CDR3 protein is CASSLVEKGDNEQYF. The CDR3 nucleotides read TGCGCCAGCAGCTTGGTAGAAAAAGGGGACAACGAGCAGTACTTC.

The J gene is TRBJ1-2, the V gene TRBV2; D is possibly TRBD1 (6 bases). Germline CDR1 reads SNHLY; CDR2 reads FYNNEI. The CDR3 consists of 14 residues. V lost 5 bases to trimming and J lost 8 bases, with 18 bases between them. The CDR3 region has the DNA TGTGCCAGCAGTACAACCGGGACACTAATCGGCTACACCTTC. Amino acid sequence: CASSTTGTLIGYTF.

The genes are TRBV7-2 and TRBJ1-2; a weak D match, TRBD1 (6 bases). Germline V CDR1 and CDR2: SGHTA, FQGNSA. The CDR3 runs 13 residues. Trimming cost V 2 bases and J 3 bases, with 7 bases left between them. CDR3 region: CASSLHRDYGYTF. The CDR3 DNA follows: TGTGCCAGCAGCTTACACAGGGACTATGGCTACACCTTC.

The rearrangement links TRBV5-1 to TRBJ2-7, with a weak D call TRBD2 (6 bases). The CDR3 loop spans 15 amino acids. Germline loops: CDR1 SGHRS, CDR2 YFSETQ. Between the trimmed V and J ends, which lost 4 bases and 7 bases, there was a span of 21 bases. The DNA of the CDR3 is TGCGCCAGCAGCGCGACTGCCTACGGCGGAGGGGAGCAGTACTTC. Translating it yields CASSATAYGGGEQYF.

The chain has TRBV23-1 and TRBJ2-1, with D maybe TRBD1 (5 bases). TRBV23-1 belongs to the ORF category, with a function that is uncertain. The CDR3 length is 16 residues. Trimming took off 0 bases at V and 3 bases at J, with 12 bases between the two ends. The CDR3 DNA reads as TGCGCCAGCAGTCAATCGGGCGACAGATTCTACAATGAGCAGTTCTTC. It is translated as CASSQSGDRFYNEQFF.

This clone was counted a few times. The J gene is TRBJ1-3, the V gene TRBV3-1 (or the pseudogene TRBV3-2), with D unclear. CDR3 length: 15 residues. V was trimmed by 0 bases and J by 2 bases, leaving 8 bases between them. Per the germline V gene, CDR1 is LGHDT and CDR2 is YNNKEL (reference sequence). CDR3 in amino acids: CASSQDHATGNTIYF. Written as DNA, the CDR3 is TGTGCCAGCAGCCAAGATCACGCGACTGGAAACACCATATATTTT.

The CDR3 region is CASSPRGYYGYTF. The CDR3, as DNA: TGTGCCAGCAGCCCTAGGGGGTACTATGGCTACACCTTC. The chain employs TRBV7-9 and TRBJ1-2; the D gene is possibly TRBD1 (6 bases). Between the trimmed V and J ends, which lost 5 bases and 3 bases, there was a span of 10 bases. This CDR3 has 13 residues. CDR1 is SEHNR and CDR2 is FQNEAQ in the germline V gene (reference sequence).

The rearrangement joins TRBV27 to TRBJ2-1, with 12 bases that match TRBD2. The germline V gene has CDR1 MNHEY and CDR2 SMNVEV (reference sequence). J gave up 7 bases and V 7 bases, and 8 bases lay outside the gene matches. The CDR3 totals 15 residues. DNA for the CDR3: TGTGCCAGCACCCAGACTAGCGGGAGAAATAATGAGCAGTTCTTC. This sequence encodes CASTQTSGRNNEQFF.

The V call is TRBV6-1, the J call TRBJ2-1, with TRBD2 matching 8 bases. The CDR3 totals 15 residues. Germline CDR1 is MNHNS and CDR2 is SASEGT. With V trimmed by 0 bases and J by 14 bases, 12 bases remained unmatched. The CDR3 loop is CASSEAGVSGRCEFF. The CDR3 DNA reads as TGTGCCAGCAGTGAAGCGGGAGTAAGCGGGAGATGTGAGTTCTTC.

This clone was seen a handful of times. The V call is TRBV13, the J call TRBJ2-7; 8 bases agree with TRBD2. Germline V gene sequence: CDR1 PRHDT, CDR2 FYEKMQ (reference sequence). V lost 1 base to trimming and J lost 5 bases; unmatched junction nucleotides: 10. This CDR3 region has 16 residues. CDR3 region: CASSLVFGAGDNEQYF. The CDR3 DNA reads TGTGCCAGCAGCTTAGTTTTCGGAGCGGGAGACAACGAGCAGTACTTC.

The J gene is TRBJ1-2, the V gene TRBV19; D ambiguous. Germline V lookup: CDR1 LNHDA, CDR2 SQIVND (reference sequence). The CDR3 runs 12 residues. Trimming took 7 bases from V and 2 from J, leaving 8 bases between them. DNA for the CDR3: TGTGCCAGTAAGCGGCAGAACTATGGCTACACCTTC. Amino acid sequence: CASKRQNYGYTF.